These T cell receptor beta chains were read from a single sample in a study of CD8 T cell repertoires and HIV-1 epitope variants. No antigens are known for them. The method was immunoSEQ multiplex PCR; TCRdb's version includes in-frame clones alone and lacks a portion of them. Among several thousand clones listed, around 65% were seen once. The specimen was cultured CD8+ T cells derived from PBMCs. These receptors all come from a male donor with HIV. Each CDR3 is given with its conserved first and last residue. Fields, in order: clone size, V gene, J gene, D gene, CDR3 length, CDR3 DNA, CDR3 protein. A D gene is named only where the DNA matches it firmly. Clone size appears in some rows only: once, few, many, or a class for an expanded clone.

>-|TRBV7-8|TRBJ2-1|TRBD2|17
TGTGCCAACAGCTCTAGCTTCTGGACTAGCGTAAACAATGAGCAGTTCTTC
CANSSSFWTSVNNEQFF
>-|TRBV6-5|TRBJ1-2|-|13
TGTGCCAGCAGTTACTCCGGACTCTATGGCTACACCTTC
CASSYSGLYGYTF
>-|TRBV19|TRBJ2-7|-|14
TGTGCCAGTAGTATACGGCAGGAGGGCTACGAGCAGTACTTC
CASSIRQEGYEQYF
>-|TRBV5-6|TRBJ2-7|TRBD2|14
TGTGCCAGCAGCGCGGGACTAGGTTCCTCCGAGCAGTACTTC
CASSAGLGSSEQYF
>-|TRBV18|TRBJ2-1|TRBD2|17
TGTGCCAGCTCACTAGAGGGACTAGAGAGCTCCTACAATGAGCAGTTCTTC
CASSLEGLESSYNEQFF
>-|TRBV6-5|TRBJ1-5|-|15
TGTGCCAGCAGCGTAGACACCGACAACTATCAGCCCCAGCATTTT
CASSVDTDNYQPQHF
>-|TRBV6-5|TRBJ1-1|-|13
TGTGCCAGCAGTTACCTGGACGGGATCGAAGCTTTCTTT
CASSYLDGIEAFF
>few|TRBV5-1|TRBJ2-4|TRBD1|19
TGCGCCAGCAGCCCGGAGAAAGGGACAGGGTCCTTAGCCAAAAACATTCAGTACTTC
CASSPEKGTGSLAKNIQYF
>-|TRBV9|TRBJ1-3|-|18
TGTGCCAGCAGCGTAGACGGACCGACCGGGTCAGTTGGAAACACCATATATTTT
CASSVDGPTGSVGNTIYF
>-|TRBV9|TRBJ2-3|TRBD2|16
TGTGCCAGCAGCGCCTCCGGGACTAGTCAAACAGATACGCAGTATTTT
CASSASGTSQTDTQYF
>-|TRBV4-2|TRBJ2-7|-|13
TGTGCCAGCAGCCAAGTTCCCTTTTACGAGCAGTACTTC
CASSQVPFYEQYF
>few|TRBV28|TRBJ1-5|TRBD1|14
TGTGCCAGCAGTTCCGGGACAGGGAATCAGCCCCAGCATTTT
CASSSGTGNQPQHF
>-|TRBV5-6|TRBJ2-1|TRBD2|13
TGTGCCAGCAGCGAAACTAGCGGGGGGCCGTTGGTCTTC
CASSETSGGPLVF
>-|TRBV5-4|TRBJ2-3|-|12
TGTGCCAGCAGCTTAAGGTCAGATACGCAGTATTTT
CASSLRSDTQYF
>-|TRBV28|TRBJ1-5|-|16
TGTGCCAGCAGTTTGCCTGGACTCGGGAGCAATCAGCCCCAGCATTTT
CASSLPGLGSNQPQHF
>-|TRBV7-2|TRBJ2-3|TRBD2|16
TGTGCCAGCAGCCCTCGCCTAGCGGGAAGTAGAGATACGCAGTATTTT
CASSPRLAGSRDTQYF
>-|TRBV28|TRBJ2-1|TRBD1|15
TGTGCCAGCAGTGCCACAGGGGGCGACTCATATGAGCAGTTCTTC
CASSATGGDSYEQFF
>-|TRBV5-4|TRBJ2-1|TRBD1|13
TGTGCCAGCAGCCTTACAGGGGTGGGAGAGCAGTTCTTC
CASSLTGVGEQFF
>-|TRBV5-6|TRBJ2-3|-|15
TGTGCCAGCAGCCCAACCCGGGACAACACAGATACGCAGTATTTT
CASSPTRDNTDTQYF
>-|TRBV9|TRBJ2-7|-|12
TGTGCCAGCAGCGTAGGGGAAAGTGAGCAGTACTTC
CASSVGESEQYF
>few|TRBV4-3|TRBJ2-7|-|13
TGCGCCAGCAGCCGGGCTTTTTCCTACGAGCAGTACTTC
CASSRAFSYEQYF
>-|TRBV28|TRBJ1-5|-|16
TGTGCCAGCAGTCTGCCGGGGGGCGCGGGGGATCAGCCCCAGCATTTT
CASSLPGGAGDQPQHF
>-|TRBV7-9|TRBJ1-1|TRBD1|15
TGTGCCAGCAGCTCGACAGGGATGGAGAACACTGAAGCTTTCTTT
CASSSTGMENTEAFF
>medium-sized|TRBV7-9|TRBJ2-2|-|16
TGTGCCAGCAGCCACATTAAGGGGCGCGACACCGGGGAGCTGTTTTTT
CASSHIKGRDTGELFF
>-|TRBV7-3|TRBJ2-3|-|15
TGTGCCAGCAGCTTAATAGCGGAGAGCACAGATACGCAGTATTTT
CASSLIAESTDTQYF
>-|TRBV6-1|TRBJ2-1|TRBD1|16
TGTGCCAGCAGTGTCTTAGGGACAGGGGCGAGTGTGAAGCAGTTCTTC
CASSVLGTGASVKQFF
>-|TRBV30|TRBJ2-7|-|13
TGTGCCTGGAGGGGGACGGGGACCTACGAGCAGTACTTC
CAWRGTGTYEQYF
>-|TRBV6-5|TRBJ2-1|TRBD2|12
TGTGCCAGCAGAGAGCGGGAGCTCGGGCAGTTCTTC
CASRERELGQFF
>once|TRBV19|TRBJ2-2|-|12
TGTGCCAGTAGAACTCGGACCGGGGAGCTGTTTTTT
CASRTRTGELFF
>-|TRBV7-9|TRBJ2-3|-|17
TGTGCCAGCAGCTTAGACACGGCGGGACCTAGCACAGATACGCAGTATTTT
CASSLDTAGPSTDTQYF